Listed below are T cell receptor beta chains from one sample, sequenced in a study of Ad26.COV2.S vaccination and SARS-CoV-2 variants. Repertoires were generated with immunoSEQ multiplex PCR, while TCRdb's copy carries only in-frame clones and drops some. The table has some 400,000 clones, around 89% seen once. Here the sequenced sample was peripheral blood, taken in a trial of Ad26.COV2.S vaccine versus placebo. All receptors come from a person aged 18-60 years who received the Ad26.COV2.S COVID-19 vaccine or a placebo. The CDR3 runs from the conserved cysteine through the conserved F or W. The D gene is left open where the match is weak. Only some rows state a clone size, as once, few, many or a class for expanded clones.

cdr3_length	clone_size	d_call	v_call	j_call	cdr3_aa	cdr3_nt
15	NA	NA	TRBV19	TRBJ2-3	CASSRGRVSTDTQYF	TGTGCCAGTAGTAGGGGCAGGGTTAGCACAGATACGCAGTATTTT
11	NA	NA	TRBV11-3	TRBJ1-1	CASSGGAEAFF	TGTGCCAGCAGCGGGGGTGCTGAAGCTTTCTTT
13	NA	NA	TRBV5-4	TRBJ2-1	CASSLGQAGERFF	TGTGCCAGCAGCCTAGGACAGGCGGGGGAGCGGTTCTTC
13	NA	NA	TRBV11-2	TRBJ2-7	CASSYSTPYEQYF	TGTGCCAGCAGCTACTCCACCCCCTACGAGCAGTACTTC
15	once	NA	TRBV5-1	TRBJ1-1	CASSLEVTVNTEAFF	TGCGCCAGCAGCTTGGAAGTCACGGTGAACACTGAAGCTTTCTTT
12	NA	TRBD2	TRBV12-3/TRBV12-4	TRBJ2-3	CASSSVAGGRYF	TGTGCCAGCAGTTCTGTAGCGGGAGGGCGGTATTTT
15	NA	TRBD2	TRBV28	TRBJ2-1	CASSSLAGVYNEQFF	TGTGCCAGCAGTTCCCTAGCGGGGGTTTACAATGAGCAGTTCTTC
14	NA	TRBD1	TRBV28	TRBJ1-2	CASGTGGSRGGYTF	TGTGCCAGCGGGACAGGGGGCTCAAGAGGTGGCTACACCTTC
14	once	TRBD1	TRBV5-1	TRBJ1-2	CASSPGGQAYGYTF	TGCGCCAGCAGCCCAGGGGGACAGGCCTATGGCTACACCTTC
16	NA	TRBD1	TRBV6-5	TRBJ2-2	CASSSLPGQYTGELFF	TGTGCCAGCAGTTCCCTCCCGGGACAGTACACCGGGGAGCTGTTTTTT
13	NA	NA	TRBV28	TRBJ1-1	CASSLYRATEAFF	TGTGCCAGCAGTTTATACAGGGCCACTGAAGCTTTCTTT
13	NA	NA	TRBV19	TRBJ1-2	CASSTHTNYGYTF	TGTGCCAGTAGTACGCACACGAACTATGGCTACACCTTC
16	NA	NA	TRBV6-1	TRBJ2-6	CASSERAGTGANVLTF	TGTGCCAGCAGTGAACGGGCGGGAACTGGGGCCAACGTCCTGACTTTC
15	NA	NA	TRBV15	TRBJ2-3	CATSRPASGTDTQYF	TGTGCCACCAGCAGACCGGCTTCTGGCACAGATACGCAGTATTTT
14	NA	NA	TRBV3-1/TRBV3-2	TRBJ2-7	CASSRTDGAYEQYF	TGTGCCAGCAGCCGGACGGACGGGGCCTACGAGCAGTACTTC
13	NA	NA	TRBV5-4	TRBJ1-1	CASSLGMNTEAFF	TGTGCCAGCAGCTTGGGGATGAACACTGAAGCTTTCTTT
14	NA	NA	TRBV5-4	TRBJ2-1	CASSLGGSYNEQFF	TGTGCCAGCAGCTTGGGCGGGTCCTACAATGAGCAGTTCTTC
12	NA	TRBD1	TRBV10-3	TRBJ1-1	CAISEQGAEAFF	TGTGCCATCAGCGAACAGGGGGCTGAAGCTTTCTTT
14	NA	NA	TRBV19	TRBJ1-2	CASSIGGVNYGYTF	TGTGCCAGTAGTATAGGGGGGGTAAACTATGGCTACACCTTC
13	once	NA	TRBV5-1	TRBJ2-5	CASSFPLRETQYF	TGCGCCAGCAGCTTCCCCCTGAGGGAGACCCAGTACTTC
13	NA	NA	TRBV6-5	TRBJ2-5	CASSFTGPETQYF	TGTGCCAGCAGTTTTACAGGGCCAGAGACCCAGTACTTC
14	NA	TRBD1	TRBV2	TRBJ1-2	CASGDRGQSYGYTF	TGTGCCAGCGGGGACAGGGGGCAGTCCTATGGCTACACCTTC
14	once	NA	TRBV3-1/TRBV3-2	TRBJ2-3	CASSQDLSTDTQYF	TGTGCCAGCAGCCAAGATCTAAGCACAGATACGCAGTATTTT
16	once	TRBD2	TRBV28	TRBJ2-7	CASSLLVAGASYEQYF	TGTGCCAGCAGTTTATTGGTAGCGGGAGCGTCCTACGAGCAGTACTTC
13	once	NA	TRBV6-5	TRBJ2-5	CASSRGRQETQYF	TGTGCCAGCAGTCGGGGGCGCCAAGAGACCCAGTACTTC
16	NA	TRBD1	TRBV6-1	TRBJ1-4	CASSGQGTATNEKLFF	TGTGCCAGCAGTGGACAGGGGACTGCAACTAATGAAAAACTGTTTTTT
16	NA	TRBD2	TRBV27	TRBJ2-1	CASRTELAGGFNEQFF	TGTGCCAGCAGAACCGAACTAGCGGGAGGGTTCAATGAGCAGTTCTTC